This T cell receptor beta chain was documented in a study of blood T cell repertoires in COVID-19. The overall study: Both acute and convalescent COVID-19 samples were obtained from the United States, Italy and Spain. Sources were T cells, B-cell-depleted T cells, or PBMCs; the material itself was cDNA or gDNA.

A word on this clone: Other DNA sequences from this sample encode an identical CDR3 as well.

In the original analysis: Nucleated cell number was recorded as an estimate derived from reference gene primer amplification. The table came from immunoSEQ multiplex PCR; TCRdb's copy has only in-frame clones and leaves some out. D and trimming were read from the DNA, whereas the V and J calls and clone size are those reported in that table. The repertoire holds about 180,000 clones, with more than 80% as singletons. V shed 5 bases and J 4 bases; nucleotides not matched to a gene: 5. CDR3 size: 14 residues. From germline, CDR1 is LNHDA and CDR2 SQIVND (reference sequence). The specimen was peripheral blood. This rearrangement joins TRBV19 to TRBJ2-1, with TRBD2 matching over 7 bases. This TCR derives from a human donor in a cohort sampled during active COVID-19. Written as DNA, the CDR3 is TGTGCCAGTAGTGGTGGGGGGGATTACAATGAGCAGTTCTTC. Translated, it gives CASSGGGDYNEQFF.